The next 14 T cell receptor beta chains were all read from a single sample in a study of blood T cell repertoires in COVID-19. Sequencing used immunoSEQ multiplex PCR; TCRdb keeps in-frame clones, though not all of them. This sample has 170,000 or so clones, with just over 85% found just once. The sample taken for sequencing was PBMCs or T cells enriched from blood (not recorded which). The receptors come from a woman between 18 and 30 years old who had recovered from COVID-19.

This sequence joins TRBV5-4 and TRBJ2-5; possible D gene TRBD1, 6 bases. Trimming took 0 bases from V and 4 from J, leaving 13 bases between them. CDR3 length: 15 residues. The germline V gene has CDR1 SGHNT and CDR2 YYREEE (reference sequence). The CDR3, as DNA: TGTGCCAGCAGCTTGGTATGGGGGCAGGGAGAGACCCAGTACTTC. Amino acids: CASSLVWGQGETQYF.

This chain uses TRBV27 with TRBJ2-3, with 9 bases identical to TRBD1. This CDR3 spans 16 amino acids. The junction had 6 bases not matched to a gene; V was cut back by 1 base and J by 4 bases. CDR1 and CDR2 from the germline V gene are MNHEY and SMNVEV (reference sequence). In nucleotides, the CDR3 is TGTGCCAGCAGTTTATTCAAAGGACAGGGGTCAGATACGCAGTATTTT. Its translation: CASSLFKGQGSDTQYF.

V usage is TRBV5-6 and J usage is TRBJ2-4, with TRBD2 identical over 9 bases. V dropped 4 bases and J dropped 6; count of bases not matched to a gene: 14. The germline gives CDR1 SGHDT, CDR2 YYEEEE. The CDR3 consists of 17 residues. CDR3 amino acids: CASSQPVAGGLGNIQYF. The CDR3 DNA reads as TGTGCCAGCAGCCAGCCAGTTGCGGGGGGGCTTGGAAACATTCAGTACTTC.

This clone was observed a single time. This chain connects TRBV29-1 to TRBJ1-1; D is perhaps TRBD1 (6 bases). V shed 7 bases and J shed 1 base, with 16 bases lying between them. The germline CDR1 and CDR2 sequences are SQVTM and ANQGSEA. The CDR3 has 14 amino acids. The CDR3 nucleotides are TGCAGCGCACTCTCGGGACAACCGAACACTGAAGCTTTCTTT. Translating it yields CSALSGQPNTEAFF.

This clone was observed a handful of times. The chain joins TRBV2 to TRBJ1-5; TRBD1 might be the D (5 bases). With 3 bases removed from V and 5 bases from J, the gap between germline ends came to 11 bases. CDR3 length: 14 residues. CDR1 is SNHLY, CDR2 FYNNEI, per germline. The CDR3 DNA reads TGTGCCAGCAGTGATTTTAAGGGGTATCAGCCCCAGCATTTT. Translation: CASSDFKGYQPQHF.

The chain couples TRBV27 to TRBJ1-4; 9 positions agree with TRBD1. V lost 8 bases and J lost 7; bases outside the gene matches: 5. Germline-derived CDR1 and CDR2 are MNHEY and SMNVEV (reference sequence). The CDR3 consists of 13 residues. CDR3 in DNA: TGTGCCAGCCTGGACAGGGGTTCTGAAAAACTGTTTTTT. Amino acid sequence: CASLDRGSEKLFF. The full variable domain, its missing parts supplied by reference TRBV27 and TRBJ1-4, is EAQVTQNPRYLITVTGKKLTVTCSQNMNHEYMSWYRQDPGLGLRQIYYSMNVEVTDKGDVPEGYKVSRKEKRNFPLILESPSPNQTSLYFCASLDRGSEKLFFGSGTQLSVL.

The gene calls are TRBV6-4 and TRBJ1-4; 9 bases agree with TRBD1. Germline values: CDR1 MRHNA, CDR2 SNTAGT. The V gene end was trimmed by 8 bases and the J gene end by 8 bases; junction bases not matched to a gene: 6. This CDR3 contains 13 residues. DNA for the CDR3: TGTGCCAGCCAAACGGACAGGGGCGAAAAACTGTTTTTT. Translated: CASQTDRGEKLFF.

The V call is TRBV10-3, the J call TRBJ2-2; TRBD1 aligns across 9 bases. J gave up 6 bases and V 6 bases, and 8 bases lay outside the gene matches. The V gene's germline CDR1 is ENHRY and CDR2 SYGVKD. The CDR3 extends over 15 amino acids. CDR3 in amino acids: CAISEGTGRAGELFF. CDR3 bases: TGTGCCATCAGCGAAGGGACAGGGAGAGCCGGGGAGCTGTTTTTT.

The rearrangement uses TRBV7-3 and TRBJ1-1; TRBD1 matches at 10 bases. V was clipped by 5 bases and J by 5 bases; unmatched bases: 8. The CDR3 has 15 amino acids. The germline V gene has CDR1 SGHTA and CDR2 FQGTGA. CDR3 loop: CASSPTGGGGTEAFF. The CDR3 DNA follows: TGTGCCAGCAGCCCGACAGGGGGCGGGGGTACTGAAGCTTTCTTT.

This chain uses TRBV27 with TRBJ2-2; D unresolved. Germline CDR1 and CDR2: MNHEY and SMNVEV (reference sequence). Trimming took off 7 bases at V and 0 bases at J, with 15 bases between the two ends. There are 16 residues in the CDR3. The CDR3 is CASTPIGTANTGELFF. The CDR3 nucleotides are TGTGCCAGCACCCCAATAGGAACAGCGAACACCGGGGAGCTGTTTTTT.

The chain is built from TRBV29-1 and TRBJ2-7; tentatively, D is TRBD2 (6 bases). The V and J ends lost 6 bases and 1 base respectively, with 13 bases between them. The CDR3 contains 13 residues. CDR1 is SQVTM and CDR2 is ANQGSEA in the germline V gene. CDR3 bases: TGCAGCGTCGCGGGATCCACGTCCTACGAGCAGTACTTC. Translating it yields CSVAGSTSYEQYF.

V is TRBV4-1 and J is TRBJ2-7; 7 bases fit TRBD1. CDR1 and CDR2 (germline): MGHRA, YSYEKL. J gave up 5 bases and V 2 bases, and 6 bases lay outside the gene matches. This CDR3 comprises 14 residues. The chain's CDR3 is CASSQKTGFHEQYF. The CDR3 bases are TGCGCCAGCAGCCAAAAGACAGGGTTCCACGAGCAGTACTTC.

The chain's CDR3 is CASSLLADREETQYF. The DNA for the CDR3 is TGTGCCAGCAGTTTACTAGCGGACAGAGAAGAGACCCAGTACTTC. This chain links TRBV28 with TRBJ2-5; a possible D gene is TRBD2 (7 bases). V gave up 2 bases and J gave up 3 bases, with 13 bases separating them. CDR3 length equals 15 residues. The germline gives CDR1 MDHEN, CDR2 SYDVKM.

The chain uses TRBV10-3 and TRBJ2-1; tentatively, D is TRBD2 (7 bases). V dropped 11 bases and J dropped 6 bases, with 23 bases sitting between them. In germline, CDR1 is ENHRY, CDR2 SYGVKD. The CDR3 has 15 residues. This CDR3 is CAVLPNAGAGNEQFF. Here the CDR3 DNA reads TGTGCCGTTCTCCCCAACGCGGGGGCAGGCAATGAGCAGTTCTTC.